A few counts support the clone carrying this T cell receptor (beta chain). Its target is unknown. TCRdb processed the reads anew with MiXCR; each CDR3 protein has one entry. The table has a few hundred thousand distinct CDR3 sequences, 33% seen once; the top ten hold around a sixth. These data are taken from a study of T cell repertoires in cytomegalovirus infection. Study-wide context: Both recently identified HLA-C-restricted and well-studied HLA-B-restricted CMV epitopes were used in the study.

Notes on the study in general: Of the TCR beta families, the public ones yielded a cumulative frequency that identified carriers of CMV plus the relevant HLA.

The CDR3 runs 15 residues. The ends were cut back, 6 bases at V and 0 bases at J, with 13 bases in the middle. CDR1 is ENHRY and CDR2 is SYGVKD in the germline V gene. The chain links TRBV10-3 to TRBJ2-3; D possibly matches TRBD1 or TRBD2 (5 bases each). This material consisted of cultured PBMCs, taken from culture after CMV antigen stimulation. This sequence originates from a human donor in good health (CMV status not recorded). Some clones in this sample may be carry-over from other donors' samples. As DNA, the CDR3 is TGTGCCATCAGCTCGCTTTGGGACAGCACAGATACGCAGTATTTT. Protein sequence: CAISSLWDSTDTQYF.